The clone carrying this T cell receptor (beta chain) was seen a handful of times. The record originates from a study of blood T cell repertoires in COVID-19. Some clones are missing from TCRdb's copy, which holds only in-frame ones; the method was immunoSEQ multiplex PCR. The profile shows approximately 190,000 clones, 70% to 90% of them singletons. CDR3 length equals 16 residues. CDR1 MNHEY and CDR2 SMNVEV come from the germline V gene (reference sequence). The trim removed 4 bases at V and 3 bases at J, leaving 6 bases unmatched. What was sequenced was peripheral blood. The clonotype comes from an elderly man with acute or convalescent COVID-19. This chain links TRBV27 with TRBJ2-6, with TRBD1 identical over 7 bases. The CDR3 protein is CASSSAGGRGANVLTF. The DNA for the CDR3 is TGTGCCAGCAGTTCGGCAGGGGGACGTGGGGCCAACGTCCTGACTTTC.